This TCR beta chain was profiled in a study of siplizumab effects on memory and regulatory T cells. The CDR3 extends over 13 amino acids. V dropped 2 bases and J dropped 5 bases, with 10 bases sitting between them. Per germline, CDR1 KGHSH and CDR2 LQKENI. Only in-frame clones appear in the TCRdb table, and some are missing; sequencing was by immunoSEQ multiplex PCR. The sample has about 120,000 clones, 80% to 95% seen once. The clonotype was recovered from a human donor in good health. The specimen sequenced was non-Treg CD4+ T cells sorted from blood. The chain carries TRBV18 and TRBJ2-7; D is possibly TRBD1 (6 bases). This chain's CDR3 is CASSPGQSHEQYF. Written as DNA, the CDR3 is TGTGCCAGCTCACCAGGACAGAGCCACGAGCAGTACTTC.